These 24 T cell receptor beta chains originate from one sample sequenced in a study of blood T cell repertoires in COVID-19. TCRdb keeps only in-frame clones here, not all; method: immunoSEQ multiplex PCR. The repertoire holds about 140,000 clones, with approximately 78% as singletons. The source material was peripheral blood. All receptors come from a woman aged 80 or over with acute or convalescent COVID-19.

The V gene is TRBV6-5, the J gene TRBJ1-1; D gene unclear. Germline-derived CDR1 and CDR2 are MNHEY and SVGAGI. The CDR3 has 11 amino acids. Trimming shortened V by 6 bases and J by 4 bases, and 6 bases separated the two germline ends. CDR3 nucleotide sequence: TGTGCCAGCAGAGGAGGCACTGAAGCTTTCTTT. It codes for CASRGGTEAFF.

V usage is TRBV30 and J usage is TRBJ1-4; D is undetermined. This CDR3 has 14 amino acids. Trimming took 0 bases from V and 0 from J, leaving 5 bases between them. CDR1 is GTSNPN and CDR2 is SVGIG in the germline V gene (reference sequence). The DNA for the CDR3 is TGTGCCTGGAGTGTCGGTGCAACTAATGAAAAACTGTTTTTT. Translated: CAWSVGATNEKLFF.

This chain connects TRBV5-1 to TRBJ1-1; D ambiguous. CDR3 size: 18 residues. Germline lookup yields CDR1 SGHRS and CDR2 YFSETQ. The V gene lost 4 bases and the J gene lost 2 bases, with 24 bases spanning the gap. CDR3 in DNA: TGCGCCAGCAGCCTCACGACCTCCGGCTCGGGAGGCAACACTGAAGCTTTCTTT. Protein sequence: CASSLTTSGSGGNTEAFF.

The chain's CDR3 is CASRRIKGVEETQYF. The CDR3 DNA reads as TGCGCCAGCAGACGCATTAAGGGGGTAGAAGAGACCCAGTACTTC. The chain links TRBV5-1 to TRBJ2-5; TRBD1 is a possible D gene (6 bases). The CDR3 length is 15 residues. Germline loops: CDR1 SGHRS, CDR2 YFSETQ. V lost 5 bases, J lost 3 bases, and 17 bases lay in between.

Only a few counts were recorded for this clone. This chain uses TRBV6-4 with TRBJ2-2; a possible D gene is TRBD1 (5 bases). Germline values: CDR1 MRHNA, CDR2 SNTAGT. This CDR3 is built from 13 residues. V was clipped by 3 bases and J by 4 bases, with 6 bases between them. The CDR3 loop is CASSEQGTGELFF. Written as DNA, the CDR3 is TGTGCCAGCAGTGAGCAGGGCACCGGGGAGCTGTTTTTT.

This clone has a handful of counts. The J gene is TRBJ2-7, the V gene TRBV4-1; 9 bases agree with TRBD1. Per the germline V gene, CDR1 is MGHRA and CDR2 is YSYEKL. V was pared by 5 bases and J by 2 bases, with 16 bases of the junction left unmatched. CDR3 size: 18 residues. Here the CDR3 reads CASSAQPSSGTGPYEQYF. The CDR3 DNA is TGCGCCAGCAGCGCTCAACCCTCCTCCGGGACAGGGCCCTACGAGCAGTACTTC.

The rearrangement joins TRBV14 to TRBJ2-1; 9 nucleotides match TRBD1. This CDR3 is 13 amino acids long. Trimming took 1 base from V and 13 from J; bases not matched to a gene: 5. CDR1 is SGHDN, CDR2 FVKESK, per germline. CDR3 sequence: CASSQGDRAYQFF. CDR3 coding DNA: TGTGCCAGCAGCCAAGGGGACAGGGCGTATCAGTTCTTC.

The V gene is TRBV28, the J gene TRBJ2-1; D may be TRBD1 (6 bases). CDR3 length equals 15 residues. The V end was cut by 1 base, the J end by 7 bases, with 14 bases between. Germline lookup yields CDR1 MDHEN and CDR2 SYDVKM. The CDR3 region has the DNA TGTGCCAGCAGTTTATTTGGGGGCGCAAGAAATGAGCAGTTCTTC. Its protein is CASSLFGGARNEQFF.

The chain's CDR3 is CASSLGYQGRETQYF. CDR3 sequence (DNA): TGTGCCAGCAGCTTGGGGTATCAGGGGAGAGAGACCCAGTACTTC. The genes are TRBV5-6 and TRBJ2-5, with D perhaps TRBD1 (6 bases). This CDR3 comprises 15 residues. Trimming cost V 0 bases and J 4 bases, with 13 bases left between them. Germline V gene data show CDR1 as SGHDT and CDR2 as YYEEEE. The full variable domain, in which reference TRBV5-6 and TRBJ2-5 provide the parts outside the CDR3, is DAGVTQSPTHLIKTRGQQVTLRCSPKSGHDTVSWYQQALGQGPQFIFQYYEEEERQRGNFPDRFSGHQFPNYSSELNVNALLLGDSALYLCASSLGYQGRETQYFGPGTRLLVL.

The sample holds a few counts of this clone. CDR3 in amino acids: CASNPRGGSFGTQYF. The CDR3, as DNA: TGCGCCAGCAACCCCCGTGGCGGGAGTTTTGGTACGCAGTATTTT. The chain joins TRBV5-1 to TRBJ2-3, with 7 bases fitting TRBD2. The CDR3 is 15 residues long. With V trimmed by 6 bases and J by 8 bases, 15 bases remained unmatched. Per the germline V gene, CDR1 is SGHRS and CDR2 is YFSETQ.

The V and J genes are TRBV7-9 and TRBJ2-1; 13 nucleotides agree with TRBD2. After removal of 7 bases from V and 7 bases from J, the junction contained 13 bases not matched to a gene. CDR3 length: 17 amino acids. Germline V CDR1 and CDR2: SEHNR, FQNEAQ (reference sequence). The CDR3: CASTLRLAGGRTNEQFF. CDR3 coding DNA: TGTGCCAGCACCCTACGACTAGCGGGAGGTAGGACGAATGAGCAGTTCTTC.

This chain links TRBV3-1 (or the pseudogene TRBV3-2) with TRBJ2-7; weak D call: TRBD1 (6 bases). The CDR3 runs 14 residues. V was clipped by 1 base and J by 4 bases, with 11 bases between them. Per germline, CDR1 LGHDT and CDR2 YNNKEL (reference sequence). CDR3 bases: TGTGCCAGCAGCCAAGGGCAGGGGAGATACGAGCAGTACTTC. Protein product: CASSQGQGRYEQYF.

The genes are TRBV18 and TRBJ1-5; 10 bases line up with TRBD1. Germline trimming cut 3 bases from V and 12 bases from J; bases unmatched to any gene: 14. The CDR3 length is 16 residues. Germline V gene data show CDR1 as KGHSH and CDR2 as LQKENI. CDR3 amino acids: CASSPRDRGGITLQHF. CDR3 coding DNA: TGTGCCAGCTCACCCCGGGACAGGGGCGGAATCACCCTCCAGCATTTT.

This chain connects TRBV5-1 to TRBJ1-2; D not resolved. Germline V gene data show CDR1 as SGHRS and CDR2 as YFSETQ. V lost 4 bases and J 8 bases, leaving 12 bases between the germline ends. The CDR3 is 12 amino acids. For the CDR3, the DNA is TGCGCCAGCAGCCGTCTGCGGTACGGCTACACCTTC. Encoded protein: CASSRLRYGYTF. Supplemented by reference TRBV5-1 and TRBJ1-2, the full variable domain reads KAGVTQTPRYLIKTRGQQVTLSCSPISGHRSVSWYQQTPGQGLQFLFEYFSETQRNKGNFPGRFSGRQFSNSRSEMNVSTLELGDSALYLCASSRLRYGYTFGSGTRLTVV.

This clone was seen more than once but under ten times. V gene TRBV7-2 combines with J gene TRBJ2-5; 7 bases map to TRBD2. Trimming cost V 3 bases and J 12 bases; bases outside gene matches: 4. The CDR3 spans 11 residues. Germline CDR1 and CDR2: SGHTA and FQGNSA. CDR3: CASSFGLVEYF. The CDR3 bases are TGTGCCAGCAGCTTCGGACTAGTGGAGTACTTC.

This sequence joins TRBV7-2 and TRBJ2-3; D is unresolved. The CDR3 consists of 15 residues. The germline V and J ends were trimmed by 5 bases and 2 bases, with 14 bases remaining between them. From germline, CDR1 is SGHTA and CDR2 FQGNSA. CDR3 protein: CASSPPLRYTDTQYF. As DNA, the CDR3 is TGTGCCAGCAGCCCCCCGCTAAGATACACAGATACGCAGTATTTT. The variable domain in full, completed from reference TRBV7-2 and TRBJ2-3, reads GAGVSQSPSNKVTEKGKDVELRCDPISGHTALYWYRQSLGQGLEFLIYFQGNSAPDKSGLPSDRFSAERTGGSVSTLTIQRTQQEDSAVYLCASSPPLRYTDTQYFGPGTRLTVL.

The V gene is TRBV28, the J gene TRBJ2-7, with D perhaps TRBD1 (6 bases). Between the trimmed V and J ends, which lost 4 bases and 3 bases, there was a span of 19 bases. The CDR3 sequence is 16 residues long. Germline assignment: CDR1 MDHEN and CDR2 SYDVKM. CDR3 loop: CASSCPRTDECYEQYF. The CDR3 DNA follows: TGTGCCAGCAGTTGCCCCAGGACAGACGAATGCTACGAGCAGTACTTC.

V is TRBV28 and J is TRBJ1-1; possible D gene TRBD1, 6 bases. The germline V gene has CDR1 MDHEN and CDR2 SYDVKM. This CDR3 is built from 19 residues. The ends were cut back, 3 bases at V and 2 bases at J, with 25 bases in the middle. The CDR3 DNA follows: TGTGCCAGCAGTTTCATTCGCGGGCGGTGGGGGCTTACAAACACTGAAGCTTTCTTT. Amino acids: CASSFIRGRWGLTNTEAFF. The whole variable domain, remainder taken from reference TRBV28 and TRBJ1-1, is DVKVTQSSRYLVKRTGEKVFLECVQDMDHENMFWYRQDPGLGLRLIYFSYDVKMKEKGDIPEGYSVSREKKERFSLILESASTNQTSMYLCASSFIRGRWGLTNTEAFFGQGTRLTVV.

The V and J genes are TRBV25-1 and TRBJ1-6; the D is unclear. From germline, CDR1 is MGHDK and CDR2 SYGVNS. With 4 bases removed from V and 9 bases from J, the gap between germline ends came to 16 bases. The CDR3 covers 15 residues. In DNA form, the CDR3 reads TGTGCCAGCAGTGGGTGGGAGGATAAAAGTTCACCCCTCCACTTT. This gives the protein CASSGWEDKSSPLHF.

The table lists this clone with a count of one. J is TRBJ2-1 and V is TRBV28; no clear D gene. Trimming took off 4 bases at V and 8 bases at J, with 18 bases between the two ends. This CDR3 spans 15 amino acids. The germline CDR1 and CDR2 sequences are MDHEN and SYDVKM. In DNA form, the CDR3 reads TGTGCCAGCAGTTCCCCTCCCCTCGCCGAGGATGAGCAGTTCTTC. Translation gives CASSSPPLAEDEQFF.

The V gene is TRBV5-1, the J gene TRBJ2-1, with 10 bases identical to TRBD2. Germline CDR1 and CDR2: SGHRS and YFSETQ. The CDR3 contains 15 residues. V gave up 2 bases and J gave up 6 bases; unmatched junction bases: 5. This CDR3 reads CASSFSGGSVNEQFF. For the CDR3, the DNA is TGCGCCAGCAGCTTTAGCGGGGGGTCCGTCAATGAGCAGTTCTTC.

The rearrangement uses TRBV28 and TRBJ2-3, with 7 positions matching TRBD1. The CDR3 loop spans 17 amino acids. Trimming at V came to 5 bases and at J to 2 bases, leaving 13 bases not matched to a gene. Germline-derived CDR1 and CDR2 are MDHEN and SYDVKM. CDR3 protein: CASSPAAGTDPTDTQYF. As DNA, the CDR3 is TGTGCCAGCAGTCCTGCTGCCGGGACAGACCCCACAGATACGCAGTATTTT. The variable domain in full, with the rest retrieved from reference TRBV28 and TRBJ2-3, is DVKVTQSSRYLVKRTGEKVFLECVQDMDHENMFWYRQDPGLGLRLIYFSYDVKMKEKGDIPEGYSVSREKKERFSLILESASTNQTSMYLCASSPAAGTDPTDTQYFGPGTRLTVL.

CDR3 sequence: CSASGGLGYTF. The CDR3 nucleotides are TGCAGTGCTAGTGGGGGGCTGGGCTACACCTTC. The genes are TRBV20-1 and TRBJ1-2; possible D gene TRBD1, 6 bases. The CDR3 length is 11 residues. Germline V gene lookup returns CDR1 DFQATT and CDR2 SNEGSKA (reference sequence). The germline V and J ends were trimmed by 3 bases and 8 bases, with 10 bases remaining between them.

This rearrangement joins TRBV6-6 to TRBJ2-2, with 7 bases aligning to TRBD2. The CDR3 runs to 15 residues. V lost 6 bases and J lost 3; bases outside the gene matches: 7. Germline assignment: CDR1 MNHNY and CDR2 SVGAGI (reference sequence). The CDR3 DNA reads TGTGCCAGCAGCTCCGGGACTACACACACCGGGGAGCTGTTTTTT. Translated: CASSSGTTHTGELFF.